This entry lists 10 T cell receptor beta chains sequenced from one sample in a study of regulatory T cells in long-lasting Graves disease. Building of the TCR beta libraries involved iRepertoire HTBI primers and Arm-PCR of CDR3 regions. MiXCR, applied by TCRdb to the multiplex PCR reads, yields one record per CDR3 protein. The sample lists a few hundred thousand distinct CDR3 sequences; about 14% were seen once. As to time point: newly diagnosed GD, antithyroid drugs for less than 3 months. PBMC RNA was the source of the TCR library. The sample also formed part of further work on T cells in Graves' hyperthyroidism and ophthalmopathy.

This specimen consisted of peripheral blood mononuclear cells (PBMCs), obtained at new diagnosis, from a patient treated with antithyroid drugs. The source of these receptors is a man aged 25-45 years with Graves disease.

This chain joins TRBV20-1 and TRBJ2-3; 8 bases line up with TRBD2. Trimming cost V 1 base and J 2 bases; bases outside gene matches: 8. Germline V CDR1 and CDR2: DFQATT, SNEGSKA (reference sequence). CDR3 size: 16 residues. The CDR3 reads CSARAPLAGNTDTQYF. The CDR3 DNA reads as TGCAGTGCTAGAGCCCCTTTAGCGGGAAACACAGATACGCAGTATTTT.

In its sample, this clonotype was seen many times. The V call is TRBV12-3 or TRBV12-4, the J call TRBJ1-1; 8 bases align to TRBD1. CDR3 length: 14 residues. V lost 7 bases and J lost 2; bases outside the gene matches: 6. CDR3 sequence reads: CASTSGTGNTEAFF. CDR3 coding DNA: TGTGCCAGCACGTCAGGGACAGGCAACACTGAAGCTTTCTTT.

This clonotype was recorded a few times. The chain carries TRBV18 and TRBJ2-4; D is perhaps TRBD1 (6 bases). Germline CDR1 reads KGHSH; CDR2 reads LQKENI. V was cut by 0 bases and J by 7 bases, with 19 bases left in between. There are 17 residues in the CDR3. The CDR3 nucleotides are TGTGCCAGCTCACCACCTCTAGGACAGATTATGGGGAACATTCAGTACTTC. It translates to CASSPPLGQIMGNIQYF.

This clonotype was recorded at least ten times. V gene TRBV12-3 or TRBV12-4 combines with J gene TRBJ2-1; TRBD1 is a possible D gene (7 bases). The CDR3 runs 16 residues. Trimming took 6 bases from V and 0 from J, leaving 15 bases between them. CDR3 nucleotide sequence: TGTGCCAGCAGGGGGGGACAGACTAGCTCCTACAATGAGCAGTTCTTC. Translation gives CASRGGQTSSYNEQFF.

This clonotype appeared many times. The chain carries TRBV7-9 and TRBJ2-7, with D hard to call. CDR3 length: 14 residues. Germline V gene lookup returns CDR1 SEHNR and CDR2 FQNEAQ (reference sequence). V lost 2 bases, J lost 0 bases, and 8 bases lay in between. CDR3 protein: CASSLSELSYEQYF. The CDR3 nucleotides are TGTGCCAGCAGCTTATCGGAGCTCTCCTACGAGCAGTACTTC.

This chain links TRBV6-1 with TRBJ2-5; possibly TRBD1 or TRBD2 for D (5 bases each). The CDR3 consists of 16 residues. Germline V CDR1 and CDR2: MNHNS, SASEGT. Trimming removed 6 bases at V and 4 bases at J, with 21 bases between. The CDR3 region is CASSPWGRIVGETQYF. As DNA, the CDR3 is TGTGCCAGCAGCCCCTGGGGACGTATAGTAGGAGAGACCCAGTACTTC.

This clonotype was counted ten times or more. V gene TRBV6-5 combines with J gene TRBJ1-5; the match to TRBD1 covers 12 bases. This CDR3 has 19 residues. Trimming at V came to 2 bases and at J to 0 bases, leaving 8 bases not matched to a gene. In germline, CDR1 is MNHEY, CDR2 SVGAGI. The CDR3 protein is CASSYGGTGGFYSNQPQHF. CDR3 DNA: TGTGCCAGCAGTTACGGTGGGACAGGGGGCTTTTATAGCAATCAGCCCCAGCATTTT.

The V gene is TRBV10-1, the J gene TRBJ2-1, with D maybe TRBD2 (5 bases). V dropped 8 bases and J dropped 8 bases, with 10 bases sitting between them. Germline V CDR1 and CDR2: WNHNN, SYGVQD (reference sequence). This CDR3 region has 11 residues. The CDR3 loop is CASGWRDEQFF. CDR3 nucleotides: TGCGCCAGCGGCTGGCGGGATGAGCAGTTCTTC.

This clonotype was seen a handful of times. The chain combines TRBV20-1 with TRBJ1-2; 7 nucleotides match TRBD1. Per the germline V gene, CDR1 is DFQATT and CDR2 is SNEGSKA (reference sequence). The CDR3 consists of 18 residues. V trimming: 5 bases; J trimming: 2 bases; junction bases outside the gene matches: 20. The DNA of the CDR3 is TGCAGTGCTTGGGGAATGACAGGGTTGGGCGAAGAGAACTATGGCTACACCTTC. Amino acid sequence: CSAWGMTGLGEENYGYTF.

This clonotype was counted many times. The V call is TRBV6-1, the J call TRBJ2-7, with TRBD2 matching over 9 bases. The CDR3 is 15 residues long. V shed 0 bases and J 5 bases; nucleotides not matched to a gene: 5. CDR1 MNHNS and CDR2 SASEGT come from the germline V gene. The CDR3 sequence: CASSEASGSSDEQYF. The CDR3 coding sequence is TGTGCCAGCAGTGAAGCTAGCGGGAGTTCCGACGAGCAGTACTTC.